The 17 T cell receptor beta chains below were found in one sample sequenced in a study of cytomegalovirus exposure and HLA in healthy donors. The PCR employed 60 Vbeta primers together with 13 Jbeta primers. Some clones are missing from TCRdb's copy, which holds only in-frame ones; the method was immunoSEQ multiplex PCR. The data show about 100,000 clones, 70% to 80% seen once. Input material: PBMCs. The source of these receptors is a female donor in good health and CMV-seropositive.

This clone was seen only once. The chain links TRBV6-5 to TRBJ2-2; TRBD1 aligns across 10 bases. CDR3 size: 15 residues. Germline V gene sequence: CDR1 MNHEY, CDR2 SVGAGI. V gave up 5 bases and J gave up 3 bases; unmatched junction bases: 3. CDR3 nucleotides: TGTGCCAGCAGTACGGACAGGGGGGACACCGGGGAGCTGTTTTTT. It translates to CASSTDRGDTGELFF.

The chain joins TRBV19 to TRBJ1-5; tentatively, D is TRBD1 (5 bases). V was shortened by 4 bases and J by 0 bases, with 13 bases between the two germline ends. The CDR3 has 16 residues. In germline, CDR1 is LNHDA, CDR2 SQIVND (reference sequence). The CDR3 nucleotides are TGTGCCAGTAGTAAGCGGGCAGGGAATAGCAATCAGCCCCAGCATTTT. Its translation is CASSKRAGNSNQPQHF.

The chain links TRBV7-6 to TRBJ1-1; 9 positions agree with TRBD1. Per the germline V gene, CDR1 is SGHVS and CDR2 is FNYEAQ. CDR3 length: 13 residues. V shed 4 bases, J shed 10 bases, and the junction held 7 bases outside the gene matches. As DNA, the CDR3 is TGTGCCAGCAGCTCTCCGGGACAGGGAGGAGCTTTCTTT. It codes for CASSSPGQGGAFF.

The J gene is TRBJ2-1, the V gene TRBV9; D is possibly TRBD1 (6 bases). Trimming took off 3 bases at V and 9 bases at J, with 16 bases between the two ends. CDR3 length: 14 amino acids. Germline assignment: CDR1 SGDLS and CDR2 YYNGEE. CDR3 nucleotide sequence: TGTGCCAGCAGCGCATCGACAGGAGGCGGTGAGCAGTTCTTC. Translation gives CASSASTGGGEQFF. Full variable domain (remainder filled in from reference TRBV9 and TRBJ2-1): DSGVTQTPKHLITATGQRVTLRCSPRSGDLSVYWYQQSLDQGLQFLIQYYNGEERAKGNILERFSAQQFPDLHSELNLSSLELGDSALYFCASSASTGGGEQFFGPGTRLTVL.

The chain employs TRBV28 and TRBJ2-3, with TRBD2 matching 7 bases. The CDR3 covers 14 residues. Trimming cost V 2 bases and J 5 bases; bases outside gene matches: 4. Germline CDR1 is MDHEN and CDR2 is SYDVKM. CDR3 loop: CASSLAGARDTQYF. DNA of the CDR3: TGTGCCAGCAGTTTAGCGGGAGCGCGAGATACGCAGTATTTT.

The chain is built from TRBV7-6 and TRBJ1-5, with TRBD1 as a possible D gene (6 bases). The germline V gene encodes CDR1 SGHVS and CDR2 FNYEAQ. This CDR3 contains 17 residues. V lost 5 bases, J lost 0 bases, and 17 bases lay in between. CDR3 sequence reads: CASSDRTAIYSNQPQHF. In DNA, the CDR3 is TGTGCCAGCAGCGATAGGACAGCCATATATAGCAATCAGCCCCAGCATTTT.

The chain recombines TRBV4-3 with TRBJ1-1; D perhaps matches TRBD1 (5 bases). Trimming shortened V by 6 bases and J by 0 bases, and 11 bases separated the two germline ends. Germline values: CDR1 LGHNA, CDR2 YSLEER. The CDR3 length is 14 residues. The CDR3 DNA follows: TGCGCCAGCAGTCCCCAGGGAATGAACACTGAAGCTTTCTTT. The encoded protein is CASSPQGMNTEAFF.

The rearrangement joins TRBV5-1 to TRBJ2-5, with 7 bases identical to TRBD2. V shed 2 bases, J shed 7 bases, and the junction held 17 bases outside the gene matches. Germline V gene lookup returns CDR1 SGHRS and CDR2 YFSETQ. There are 17 residues in the CDR3. The CDR3 region is CASSLIAGDQETGTQYF. CDR3 coding DNA: TGCGCCAGCAGCTTAATAGCGGGCGACCAAGAAACGGGGACCCAGTACTTC. Using reference TRBV5-1 and TRBJ2-5 for the parts outside the CDR3, the full variable domain is KAGVTQTPRYLIKTRGQQVTLSCSPISGHRSVSWYQQTPGQGLQFLFEYFSETQRNKGNFPGRFSGRQFSNSRSEMNVSTLELGDSALYLCASSLIAGDQETGTQYFGPGTRLLVL.

This clone was counted between two and nine times. The CDR3 region has the DNA TGTGCCAGCAGTGAATCGCCTAACAGGGGCGAGCAGTACTTC. Its protein product is CASSESPNRGEQYF. The chain employs TRBV6-5 and TRBJ2-7; 7 bases agree with TRBD1. The CDR3 runs 14 residues. After removal of 5 bases from V and 6 bases from J, the junction contained 10 bases not matched to a gene. Germline-derived CDR1 and CDR2 are MNHEY and SVGAGI.

Here the CDR3 DNA reads TGTGCCATCAGCCGGACAGGGGGAACGACTGAAGCTTTCTTT. Residues: CAISRTGGTTEAFF. The chain uses TRBV10-3 and TRBJ1-1, with 10 positions matching TRBD1. The CDR3 has 14 amino acids. Germline V lookup: CDR1 ENHRY, CDR2 SYGVKD. V trimming: 6 bases; J trimming: 5 bases; junction bases outside the gene matches: 6.

The gene calls are TRBV27 and TRBJ1-3; D is uncertain. The CDR3 is 14 residues long. The V gene lost 5 bases and the J gene lost 4 bases, with 12 bases spanning the gap. In germline, CDR1 is MNHEY, CDR2 SMNVEV (reference sequence). CDR3 nucleotides: TGTGCCAGCAGTCGAGGTGGAGCGGGAAACACCATATATTTT. Translating gives CASSRGGAGNTIYF.

The rearrangement links TRBV6-1 to TRBJ1-6; no clear D gene. This CDR3 has 12 residues. The V gene's germline CDR1 is MNHNS and CDR2 SASEGT. V was shortened by 6 bases and J by 11 bases, with 11 bases between the two germline ends. The CDR3: CASRTTQPPLHF. The CDR3 region has the DNA TGTGCCAGCAGGACTACTCAGCCACCCCTCCACTTT.

The chain carries TRBV18 and TRBJ2-5; D not resolved. Germline values: CDR1 KGHSH, CDR2 LQKENI. The CDR3 runs 13 residues. V lost 8 bases and J 1 base, leaving 11 bases between the germline ends. This CDR3 reads CASLVRSQETQYF. The DNA for the CDR3 is TGTGCCAGCCTGGTGCGGAGCCAAGAGACCCAGTACTTC.

This chain joins TRBV5-8 and TRBJ1-5; D is undetermined. The V end lost 2 bases, the J end lost 7 bases, and 13 bases lay between the germline ends. CDR1 SGHTS and CDR2 YDEGEE come from the germline V gene. This CDR3 has 14 amino acids. The CDR3 region is CASSLYTAKQPQHF. The CDR3 DNA is TGTGCCAGCAGCTTATACACAGCTAAACAGCCCCAGCATTTT.

Concerning this clone: One end of the junction fails to match germline, which may point to a read error. The chain is built from TRBV2 and TRBJ1-2; D may be TRBD1 (6 bases). Germline V CDR1 and CDR2: SNHLY, FYNNEI. There are 16 residues in the CDR3. The CDR3 DNA sequence: TGTGCCCGCAGGATTCCTTCCGCTCAGGGGAACTATGGCTACACCTTC. It translates to CARRIPSAQGNYGYTF.

V gene TRBV28 combines with J gene TRBJ2-1, with D tentatively TRBD2 (6 bases). The germline CDR1 and CDR2 sequences are MDHEN and SYDVKM. Trimming stripped 8 bases from V and 8 bases from J, with 10 bases between. This CDR3 region has 11 residues. CDR3 coding DNA: TGTGCCAGCGGGGGGAGGCATGAGCAGTTCTTC. This gives the protein CASGGRHEQFF.

The chain is built from TRBV30 and TRBJ2-3, with 8 bases identical to TRBD2. V lost 3 bases, J lost 5 bases, and 7 bases stayed unmatched. This CDR3 is 14 amino acids long. The germline V gene encodes CDR1 GTSNPN and CDR2 SVGIG (reference sequence). The CDR3 coding sequence is TGTGCCTGGAGGGGGACGGGGGGGAAAGATACGCAGTATTTT. The encoded protein is CAWRGTGGKDTQYF.